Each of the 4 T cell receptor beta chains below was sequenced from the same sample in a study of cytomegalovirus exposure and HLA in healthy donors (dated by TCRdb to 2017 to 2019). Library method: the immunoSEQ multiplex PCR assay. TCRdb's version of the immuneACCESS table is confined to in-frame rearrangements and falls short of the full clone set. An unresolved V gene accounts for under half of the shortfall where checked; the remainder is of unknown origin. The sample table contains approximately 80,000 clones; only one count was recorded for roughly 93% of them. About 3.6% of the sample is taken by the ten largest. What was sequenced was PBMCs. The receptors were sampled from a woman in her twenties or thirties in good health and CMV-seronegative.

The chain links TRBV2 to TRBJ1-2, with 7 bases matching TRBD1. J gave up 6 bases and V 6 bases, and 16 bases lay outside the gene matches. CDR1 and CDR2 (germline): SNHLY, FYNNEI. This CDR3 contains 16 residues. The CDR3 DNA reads TGTGCCAGCAGGGAAACCCTAATACAGGGGTTCAATGGCTACACCTTC. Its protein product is CASRETLIQGFNGYTF.

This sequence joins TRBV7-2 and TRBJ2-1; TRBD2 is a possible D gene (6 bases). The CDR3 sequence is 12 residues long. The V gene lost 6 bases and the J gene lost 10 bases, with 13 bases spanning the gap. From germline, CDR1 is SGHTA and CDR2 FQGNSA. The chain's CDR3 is CASSSSGSEQFF. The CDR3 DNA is TGTGCCAGCAGTTCAAGCGGGTCCGAGCAGTTCTTC.

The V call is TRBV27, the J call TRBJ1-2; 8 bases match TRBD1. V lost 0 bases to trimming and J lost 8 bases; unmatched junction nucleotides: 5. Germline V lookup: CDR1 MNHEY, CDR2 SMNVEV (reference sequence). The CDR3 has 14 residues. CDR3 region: CASSLSPGGEGYTF. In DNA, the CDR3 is TGTGCCAGCAGTTTATCCCCAGGGGGCGAGGGCTACACCTTC.

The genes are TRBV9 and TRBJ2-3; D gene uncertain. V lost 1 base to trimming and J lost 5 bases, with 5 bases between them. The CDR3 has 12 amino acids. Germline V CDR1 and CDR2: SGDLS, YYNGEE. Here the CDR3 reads CASSVRRDTQYF. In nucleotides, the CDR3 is TGTGCCAGCAGCGTAAGGAGAGATACGCAGTATTTT.